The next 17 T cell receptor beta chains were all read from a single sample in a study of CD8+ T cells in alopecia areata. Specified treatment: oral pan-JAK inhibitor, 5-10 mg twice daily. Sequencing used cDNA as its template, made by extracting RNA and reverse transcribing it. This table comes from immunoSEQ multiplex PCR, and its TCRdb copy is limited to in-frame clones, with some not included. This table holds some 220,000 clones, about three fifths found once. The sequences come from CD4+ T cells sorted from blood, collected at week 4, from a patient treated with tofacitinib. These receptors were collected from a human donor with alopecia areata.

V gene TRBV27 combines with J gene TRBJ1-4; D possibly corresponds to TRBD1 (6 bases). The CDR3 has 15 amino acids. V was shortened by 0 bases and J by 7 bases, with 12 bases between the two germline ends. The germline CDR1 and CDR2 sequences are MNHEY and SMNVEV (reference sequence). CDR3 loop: CASSLSWGRGEKLFF. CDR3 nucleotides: TGTGCCAGCAGTTTATCTTGGGGCAGGGGTGAAAAACTGTTTTTT.

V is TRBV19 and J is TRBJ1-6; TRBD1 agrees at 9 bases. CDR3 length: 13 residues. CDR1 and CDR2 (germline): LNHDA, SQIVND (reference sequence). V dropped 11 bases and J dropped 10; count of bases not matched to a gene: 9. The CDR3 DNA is TGTGCCTCTTCGGACAGGGGAGAATCACCCCTCCACTTT. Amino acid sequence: CASSDRGESPLHF.

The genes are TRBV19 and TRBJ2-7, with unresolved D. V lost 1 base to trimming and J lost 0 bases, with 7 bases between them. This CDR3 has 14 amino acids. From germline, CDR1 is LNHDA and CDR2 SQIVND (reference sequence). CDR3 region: CASSIVDASYEQYF. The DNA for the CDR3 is TGTGCCAGTAGTATAGTGGACGCCTCCTACGAGCAGTACTTC.

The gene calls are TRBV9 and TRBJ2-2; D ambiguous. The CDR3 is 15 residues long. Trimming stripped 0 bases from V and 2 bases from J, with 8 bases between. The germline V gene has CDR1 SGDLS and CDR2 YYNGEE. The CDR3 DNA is TGTGCCAGCAGCGTAGTCCCCACCAACACCGGGGAGCTGTTTTTT. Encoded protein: CASSVVPTNTGELFF.

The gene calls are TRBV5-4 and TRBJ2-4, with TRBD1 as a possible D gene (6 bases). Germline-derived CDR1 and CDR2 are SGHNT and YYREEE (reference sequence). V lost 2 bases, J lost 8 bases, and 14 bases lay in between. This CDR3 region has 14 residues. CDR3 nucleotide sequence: TGTGCCAGCAGCTTACTAAGAGGGGGAGACATTCAGTACTTC. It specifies CASSLLRGGDIQYF.

DNA of the CDR3: TGCAGTGCTAGCGGGACAGATACGCAGTATTTT. Translation: CSASGTDTQYF. The V call is TRBV20-1, the J call TRBJ2-3; D is uncertain. Trimming stripped 3 bases from V and 3 bases from J, with 4 bases between. The CDR3 has 11 amino acids. CDR1 is DFQATT, CDR2 SNEGSKA, per germline (reference sequence).

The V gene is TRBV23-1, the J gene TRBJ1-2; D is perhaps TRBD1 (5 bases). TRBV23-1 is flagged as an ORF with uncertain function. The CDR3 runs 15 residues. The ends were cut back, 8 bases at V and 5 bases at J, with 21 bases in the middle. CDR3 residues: CASRRGAPWIYGYTF. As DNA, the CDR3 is TGCGCCAGCCGGAGGGGAGCCCCCTGGATATATGGCTACACCTTC.

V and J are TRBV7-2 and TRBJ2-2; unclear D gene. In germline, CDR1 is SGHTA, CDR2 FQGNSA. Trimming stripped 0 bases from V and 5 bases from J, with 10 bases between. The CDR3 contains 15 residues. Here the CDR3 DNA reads TGTGCCAGCAGCTTAGCCAGTACAGTGACCGGGGAGCTGTTTTTT. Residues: CASSLASTVTGELFF. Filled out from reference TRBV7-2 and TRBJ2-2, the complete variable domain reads GAGVSQSPSNKVTEKGKDVELRCDPISGHTALYWYRQSLGQGLEFLIYFQGNSAPDKSGLPSDRFSAERTGGSVSTLTIQRTQQEDSAVYLCASSLASTVTGELFFGEGSRLTVL.

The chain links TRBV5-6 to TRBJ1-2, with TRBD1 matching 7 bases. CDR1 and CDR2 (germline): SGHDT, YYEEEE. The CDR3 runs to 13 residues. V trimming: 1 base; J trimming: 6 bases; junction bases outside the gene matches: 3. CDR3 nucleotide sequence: TGTGCCAGCAGCTTGACAGGGGAAAATGGCTACACCTTC. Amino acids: CASSLTGENGYTF.

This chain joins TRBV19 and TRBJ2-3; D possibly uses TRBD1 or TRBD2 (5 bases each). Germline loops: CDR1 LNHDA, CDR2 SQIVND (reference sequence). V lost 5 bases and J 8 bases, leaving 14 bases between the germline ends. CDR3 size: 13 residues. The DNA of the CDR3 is TGTGCCAGTAGTGGGAGACAGTGGACTACGCAGTATTTT. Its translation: CASSGRQWTTQYF.

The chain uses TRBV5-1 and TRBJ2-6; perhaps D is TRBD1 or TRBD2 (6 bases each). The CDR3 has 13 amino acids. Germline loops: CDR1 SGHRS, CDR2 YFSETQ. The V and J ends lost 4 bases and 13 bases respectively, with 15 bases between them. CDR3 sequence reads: CASSVQGGAVLTF. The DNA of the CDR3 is TGCGCCAGCAGCGTACAGGGAGGAGCTGTCCTGACTTTC. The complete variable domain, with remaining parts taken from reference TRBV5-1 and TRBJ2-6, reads KAGVTQTPRYLIKTRGQQVTLSCSPISGHRSVSWYQQTPGQGLQFLFEYFSETQRNKGNFPGRFSGRQFSNSRSEMNVSTLELGDSALYLCASSVQGGAVLTFGAGSRLTVL.

This CDR3 reads CASSQSNREETQYF. In DNA, the CDR3 is TGCGCCAGCAGTCAATCGAACAGGGAAGAGACCCAGTACTTC. This chain links TRBV23-1 with TRBJ2-5, with D possibly TRBD1 on 6 matching bases. TRBV23-1 is given ORF status, its function remaining uncertain. V lost 0 bases, J lost 3 bases, and 8 bases lay in between. CDR3 length: 14 amino acids.

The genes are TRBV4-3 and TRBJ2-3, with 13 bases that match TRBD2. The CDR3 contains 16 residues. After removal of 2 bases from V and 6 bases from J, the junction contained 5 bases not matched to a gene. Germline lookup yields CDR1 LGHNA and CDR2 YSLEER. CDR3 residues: CASSQTSGGASDTQYF. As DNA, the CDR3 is TGCGCCAGCAGCCAAACTAGCGGGGGGGCGTCGGATACGCAGTATTTT.

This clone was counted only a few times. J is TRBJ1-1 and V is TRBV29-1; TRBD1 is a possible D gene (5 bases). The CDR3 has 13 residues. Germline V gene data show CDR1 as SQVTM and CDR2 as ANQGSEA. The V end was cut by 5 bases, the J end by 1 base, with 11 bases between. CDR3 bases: TGCAGCGTTACTGGGACGGCGAACACTGAAGCTTTCTTT. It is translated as CSVTGTANTEAFF.

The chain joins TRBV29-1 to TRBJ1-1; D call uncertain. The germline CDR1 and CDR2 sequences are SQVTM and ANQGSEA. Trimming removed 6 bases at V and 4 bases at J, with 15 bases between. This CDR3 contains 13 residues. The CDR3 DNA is TGCAGCGTCCGTCGACTGGGGAGCACTGAAGCTTTCTTT. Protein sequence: CSVRRLGSTEAFF.

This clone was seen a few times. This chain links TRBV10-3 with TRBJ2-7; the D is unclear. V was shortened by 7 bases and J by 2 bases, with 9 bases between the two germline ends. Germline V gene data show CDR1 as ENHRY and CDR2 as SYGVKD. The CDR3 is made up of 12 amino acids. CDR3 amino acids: CAIKNGPYEQYF. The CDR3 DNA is TGTGCCATCAAGAACGGACCCTACGAGCAGTACTTC.

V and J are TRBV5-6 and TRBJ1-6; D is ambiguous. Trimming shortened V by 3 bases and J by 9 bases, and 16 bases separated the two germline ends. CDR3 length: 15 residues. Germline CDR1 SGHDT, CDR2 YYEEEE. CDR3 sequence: CASSSSSGFASPLHF. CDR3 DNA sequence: TGTGCCAGCAGCTCCAGCTCCGGGTTTGCTTCACCCCTCCACTTT.